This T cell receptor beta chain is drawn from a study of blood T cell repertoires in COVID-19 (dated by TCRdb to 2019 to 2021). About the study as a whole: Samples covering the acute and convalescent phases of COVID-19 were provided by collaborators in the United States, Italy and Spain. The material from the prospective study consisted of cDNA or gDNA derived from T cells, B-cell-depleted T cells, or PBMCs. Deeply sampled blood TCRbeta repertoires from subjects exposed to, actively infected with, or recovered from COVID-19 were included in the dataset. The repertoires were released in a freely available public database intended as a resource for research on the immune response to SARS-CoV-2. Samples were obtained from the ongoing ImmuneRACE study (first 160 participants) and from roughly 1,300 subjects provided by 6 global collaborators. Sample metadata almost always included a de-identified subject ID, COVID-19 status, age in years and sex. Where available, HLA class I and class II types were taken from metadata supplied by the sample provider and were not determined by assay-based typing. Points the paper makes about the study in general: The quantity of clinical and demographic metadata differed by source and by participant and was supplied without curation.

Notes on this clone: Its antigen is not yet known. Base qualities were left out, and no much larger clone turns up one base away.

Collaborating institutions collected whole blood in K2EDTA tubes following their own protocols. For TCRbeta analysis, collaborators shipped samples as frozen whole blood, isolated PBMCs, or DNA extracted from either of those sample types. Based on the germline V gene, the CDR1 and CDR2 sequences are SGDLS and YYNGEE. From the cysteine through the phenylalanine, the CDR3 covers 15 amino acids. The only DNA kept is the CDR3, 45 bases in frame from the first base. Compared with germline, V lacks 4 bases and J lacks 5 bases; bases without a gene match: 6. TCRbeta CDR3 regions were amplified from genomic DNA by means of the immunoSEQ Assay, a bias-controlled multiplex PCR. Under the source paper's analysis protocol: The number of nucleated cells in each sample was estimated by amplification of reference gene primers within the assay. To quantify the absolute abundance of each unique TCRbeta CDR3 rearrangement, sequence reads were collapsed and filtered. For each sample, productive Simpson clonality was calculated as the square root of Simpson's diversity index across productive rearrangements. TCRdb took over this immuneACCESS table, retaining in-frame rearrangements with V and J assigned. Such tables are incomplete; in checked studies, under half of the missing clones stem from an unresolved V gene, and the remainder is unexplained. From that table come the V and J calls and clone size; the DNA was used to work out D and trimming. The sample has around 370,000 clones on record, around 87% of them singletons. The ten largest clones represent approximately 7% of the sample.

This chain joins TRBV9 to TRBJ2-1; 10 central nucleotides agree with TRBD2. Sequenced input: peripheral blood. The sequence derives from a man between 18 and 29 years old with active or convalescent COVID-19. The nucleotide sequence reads TGTGCCAGCAGCCCTTGGACTAGCGGAAACAATGAGCAGTTCTTC. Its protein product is CASSPWTSGNNEQFF.